This is a list of T cell receptor beta chains from one sample in a study of T cells in Graves' hyperthyroidism and ophthalmopathy. TCRdb reanalysed the multiplex PCR reads using MiXCR and keeps one entry per CDR3 protein. The sample records hundreds of thousands of distinct CDR3 sequences, about 19% being singletons. Sequenced material: blood. These receptors were collected from a woman aged 45-65 years with Graves' hyperthyroidism that later progressed to Graves' ophthalmopathy. Both conserved end residues are part of each CDR3. Fields, in order: clone size, D gene, V gene, CDR3 length, J gene, CDR3 protein, CDR3 DNA. A D gene is named only where the DNA matches it firmly. Rows give clone size only sometimes, using once, few, many, or a class for an expanded clone.

many	NA	TRBV18	13	TRBJ1-2	CASSPSADFGYTF	TGTGCCAGCTCACCATCGGCGGACTTTGGCTACACCTTC
many	NA	TRBV3-1	11	TRBJ2-1	CASGPVNEQFF	TGTGCCAGCGGCCCTGTTAATGAGCAGTTCTTC
many	NA	TRBV6-1	16	TRBJ1-1	CASSKPVGHKNTEAFF	TGTGCCAGCTCGAAGCCCGTGGGACACAAGAACACTGAAGCTTTCTTT
many	NA	TRBV12-3/TRBV12-4	13	TRBJ1-1	CASSPEEDTEAFF	TGTGCCAGCAGCCCCGAGGAGGACACTGAAGCTTTCTTT
NA	NA	TRBV5-6	14	TRBJ1-5	CASSRLDMTGPQHF	TGTGCCAGCAGCCGCCTAGACATGACTGGGCCCCAGCATTTT
many	NA	TRBV6-2/TRBV6-3	13	TRBJ1-1	CASRNQLNTEAFF	TGTGCCAGCAGAAACCAACTGAACACTGAAGCTTTCTTT
NA	TRBD1	TRBV5-1	15	TRBJ2-1	CASSLAGGIGNEQFF	TGCGCCAGCAGCTTGGCAGGGGGTATTGGGAATGAGCAGTTCTTC
NA	NA	TRBV11-2	16	TRBJ1-6	CASSSERGAYNSPLHF	TGTGCCAGCAGTTCGGAGCGGGGCGCATATAATTCACCCCTCCACTTT
NA	TRBD1	TRBV30	14	TRBJ1-3	CAWRDRGHGNTIYF	TGTGCCTGGAGGGACAGGGGTCATGGAAACACCATATATTTT
many	NA	TRBV6-6	15	TRBJ1-2	CASSYQPLRSYGYTF	TGTGCCAGCAGTTACCAACCCTTACGGAGCTATGGCTACACCTTC
few	NA	TRBV6-1	15	TRBJ2-1	CATAIDRDLNNEQFF	TGTGCCACAGCAATCGACCGGGACTTAAACAATGAGCAGTTCTTC
NA	NA	TRBV12-3/TRBV12-4	15	TRBJ1-4	CASTTDDDRVEKLFF	TGTGCCAGCACCACAGATGACGACAGAGTAGAAAAACTGTTTTTT
few	NA	TRBV24-1	14	TRBJ2-7	CATSPAGSSYEQYF	TGTGCCACCAGTCCTGCGGGGTCCTCCTACGAGCAGTACTTC
NA	NA	TRBV9	14	TRBJ1-1	CASSVEAFNTEAFF	TGTGCCAGCAGCGTAGAAGCGTTTAACACTGAAGCTTTCTTT
many	NA	TRBV11-2	14	TRBJ1-1	CASSLALENTEAFF	TGTGCCAGCAGCTTAGCGTTAGAAAACACTGAAGCTTTCTTT
few	NA	TRBV19	19	TRBJ1-2	CASSMYWIGSGAPAMGYTF	TGTGCCAGTAGTATGTATTGGATTGGTTCGGGGGCTCCGGCTATGGGCTACACCTTC
few	TRBD2	TRBV12-3/TRBV12-4	12	TRBJ2-5	CASSPGGEFSYF	TGTGCCAGCAGTCCCGGGGGGGAATTTTCGTACTTC
NA	NA	TRBV12-3/TRBV12-4	15	TRBJ1-4	CASSPSWGINEKLFF	TGTGCCAGCAGCCCTTCTTGGGGGATAAATGAAAAACTGTTTTTT
NA	NA	TRBV9	15	TRBJ1-1	CASSPELRMNTEAFF	TGTGCCAGCAGCCCAGAACTAAGAATGAACACTGAAGCTTTCTTT
many	NA	TRBV7-2	13	TRBJ1-5	CASSFEQGGSQHF	TGTGCCAGCAGCTTTGAACAGGGAGGGTCCCAGCATTTT
NA	TRBD2	TRBV19	15	TRBJ2-5	CASSILAGVGETQYF	TGTGCCAGTAGTATTCTAGCGGGGGTTGGTGAGACCCAGTACTTC
many	TRBD2	TRBV6-2/TRBV6-3	18	TRBJ2-2	CASWSYSSGPTGTGELFF	TGTGCCAGCTGGAGTTATTCTAGCGGGCCCACAGGAACCGGGGAGCTGTTTTTT
many	NA	TRBV12-3/TRBV12-4	15	TRBJ1-1	CASSPADRRNTEAFF	TGTGCCAGCAGCCCTGCCGATCGACGGAACACTGAAGCTTTCTTT
NA	NA	TRBV20-1	14	TRBJ2-2	CSARDVQNTGELFF	TGCAGTGCTAGAGATGTCCAGAACACCGGGGAGCTGTTTTTT
few	TRBD1	TRBV25-1	17	TRBJ1-1	CASSQAWGQSENTEAFF	TGTGCCAGCAGCCAAGCATGGGGACAGTCCGAGAACACTGAAGCTTTCTTT
many	NA	TRBV6-6	16	TRBJ1-5	CASSYVSGWLNQPQHF	TGTGCCAGCAGTTACGTGTCAGGGTGGTTGAATCAGCCCCAGCATTTT
few	NA	TRBV6-2/TRBV6-3	13	TRBJ1-1	CASSYWMNTEAFF	TGTGCCAGCAGTTACTGGATGAACACTGAAGCTTTCTTT
many	NA	TRBV3-1	13	TRBJ2-7	CASSPGWADEQYF	TGTGCCAGCAGCCCCGGTTGGGCGGACGAGCAGTACTTC
few	TRBD1	TRBV19	15	TRBJ2-1	CASSLRDREGNEQFF	TGTGCCAGTAGTCTCCGGGACAGGGAGGGTAATGAGCAGTTCTTC
NA	NA	TRBV20-1	15	TRBJ2-5	CSAKNILDYQETQYF	TGCAGTGCCAAGAACATTTTAGATTACCAAGAGACCCAGTACTTC
NA	TRBD1	TRBV15	19	TRBJ1-3	CATRTLAGQGGVSGNTIYF	TGTGCCACCAGGACCCTCGCCGGCCAGGGGGGGGTCTCTGGAAACACCATATATTTT
NA	NA	TRBV6-1	10	TRBJ2-1	CASSRYEQFF	TGTGCCAGCAGTCGTTATGAGCAGTTCTTC
NA	NA	TRBV9	14	TRBJ1-5	CASSVGYSNQPQHF	TGTGCCAGCAGCGTAGGCTACAGCAATCAGCCCCAGCATTTT
few	NA	TRBV20-1	14	TRBJ2-3	CSARGWTSTDTQYF	TGCAGTGCTAGAGGGTGGACTAGCACAGATACGCAGTATTTT
many	NA	TRBV12-3/TRBV12-4	14	TRBJ1-1	CASNWAYPNTEAFF	TGTGCCAGCAATTGGGCCTACCCGAACACTGAAGCTTTCTTT
many	NA	TRBV12-3/TRBV12-4	14	TRBJ1-5	CASSLRGGNQPQHF	TGTGCCAGCAGTCTCAGGGGTGGCAATCAGCCCCAGCATTTT